What follows are 19 T cell receptor beta chains derived from one specimen sequenced in a study of T cells in Graves' hyperthyroidism and ophthalmopathy. Amplification targeted TCR beta CDR3 regions from RNA transcripts. A first-round RT-PCR of the TCR CDR3 used the HTBI primer set. TCRdb reprocessed the multiplex PCR reads via MiXCR and lists one record per CDR3 protein. This sample has around 690,000 distinct CDR3 sequences; 15% to 20% occur once, and the top ten carry 15% to 19%. The sample consisted of blood. These receptors were obtained from a man over 45 with Graves' hyperthyroidism.

This clonotype has ten or more counts. V and J are TRBV10-3 and TRBJ1-6; 8 bases agree with TRBD1. Trimming removed 6 bases from V and 5 bases from J; junction bases left unmatched: 6. CDR1 is ENHRY and CDR2 is SYGVKD in the germline V gene. This CDR3 spans 15 amino acids. The CDR3 nucleotides read TGTGCCATCAGAGCAACAGGGGGAAATAATTCACCCCTCCACTTT. As protein: CAIRATGGNNSPLHF.

The chain joins TRBV27 to TRBJ2-2, with D uncertain. The CDR3 contains 16 residues. In germline, CDR1 is MNHEY, CDR2 SMNVEV (reference sequence). V shed 6 bases and J shed 0 bases, with 14 bases lying between them. CDR3 protein: CASRKKGQTNTGELFF. The CDR3 coding sequence is TGTGCCAGCAGAAAAAAAGGGCAGACGAACACCGGGGAGCTGTTTTTT.

This clonotype was detected only a few times. This could be a read error, since a much larger clone is one nucleotide away. J is TRBJ2-7 and V is TRBV11-2, with 9 bases aligning to TRBD2. CDR3 length: 15 residues. Germline V CDR1 and CDR2: SGHAT, FQNNGV. V shed 3 bases, J shed 0 bases, and the junction held 3 bases outside the gene matches. CDR3 residues: CASSFQLAGSYEQYF. The CDR3 DNA reads TGTGCCAGCAGCTTTCAACTAGCGGGCTCCTACGAGCAGTACTTC.

The chain has TRBV27 and TRBJ1-5, with a weak D call TRBD1 (5 bases). In germline, CDR1 is MNHEY, CDR2 SMNVEV (reference sequence). V was shortened by 8 bases and J by 6 bases, with 11 bases between the two germline ends. The CDR3 runs to 12 residues. CDR3 sequence: CASGLGPQPQHF. The CDR3 bases are TGTGCCAGCGGGTTGGGGCCTCAGCCCCAGCATTTT.

The chain employs TRBV5-6 and TRBJ1-2; D ambiguous. The CDR3 sequence is 14 residues long. Trimming left V 1 base short and J 3 bases short, with 10 bases between. Germline CDR1 SGHDT, CDR2 YYEEEE. Here the CDR3 DNA reads TGTGCCAGCAGCTTGTCGACGCCAGACTATGGCTACACCTTC. This translates into CASSLSTPDYGYTF.

In this sample, this clonotype turned up once. The chain combines TRBV3-1 with TRBJ1-1; no definite D call. V was pared by 5 bases and J by 5 bases, with 15 bases between. CDR3 length: 14 amino acids. The germline CDR1 and CDR2 sequences are LGHDT and YNNKEL (reference sequence). In nucleotides, the CDR3 is TGTGCCAGCAGCTCTACAATGCCCAGAACTGAAGCTTTCTTT. Amino acid sequence: CASSSTMPRTEAFF.

This clonotype was seen ten or more times. This sequence joins TRBV6-1 and TRBJ1-3; 9 bases match TRBD1. The V and J ends lost 4 bases and 0 bases, in that order; junction bases with no gene match: 4. CDR1 is MNHNS, CDR2 SASEGT, per germline. There are 16 residues in the CDR3. CDR3 sequence: CASSAPGQGSGNTIYF. The CDR3 coding sequence is TGTGCCAGCAGTGCTCCGGGACAGGGCTCTGGAAACACCATATATTTT.

This clonotype has at least ten counts. This chain uses TRBV2 with TRBJ2-1; D gene uncertain. Germline V lookup: CDR1 SNHLY, CDR2 FYNNEI. V was shortened by 3 bases and J by 0 bases, with 6 bases between the two germline ends. This CDR3 is 14 amino acids long. CDR3 nucleotides: TGTGCCAGCAGTGACTCGAGCTCCTACAATGAGCAGTTCTTC. As protein: CASSDSSSYNEQFF. The variable domain in full, completed from reference TRBV2 and TRBJ2-1, reads EPEVTQTPSHQVTQMGQEVILRCVPISNHLYFYWYRQILGQKVEFLVSFYNNEISEKSEIFDDQFSVERPDGSNFTLKIRSTKLEDSAMYFCASSDSSSYNEQFFGPGTRLTVL.

The rearrangement links TRBV7-9 to TRBJ1-1; a weak D match, TRBD1 (6 bases). In germline, CDR1 is SEHNR, CDR2 FQNEAQ (reference sequence). V shed 1 base and J shed 3 bases, with 15 bases lying between them. The CDR3 is made up of 16 amino acids. The CDR3 spells CASSLVRGRWYTEAFF. The CDR3 DNA reads as TGTGCCAGCAGCTTAGTTCGGGGGCGATGGTACACTGAAGCTTTCTTT.

In this sample, this clonotype turned up many times. This chain uses TRBV19 with TRBJ1-1, with no clear D. This CDR3 contains 13 residues. CDR1 LNHDA and CDR2 SQIVND come from the germline V gene (reference sequence). Trimming left V 4 bases short and J 1 base short, with 7 bases between. This chain's CDR3 is CASSSPENTEAFF. Here the CDR3 DNA reads TGTGCCAGTAGTAGTCCGGAGAACACTGAAGCTTTCTTT. The full variable domain, rest sourced from reference TRBV19 and TRBJ1-1, is DGGITQSPKYLFRKEGQNVTLSCEQNLNHDAMYWYRQDPGQGLRLIYYSQIVNDFQKGDIAEGYSVSREKKESFPLTVTSAQKNPTAFYLCASSSPENTEAFFGQGTRLTVV.

The rearrangement uses TRBV20-1 and TRBJ2-1; 9 bases are shared with TRBD1. This CDR3 has 15 amino acids. The junction had 10 bases not matched to a gene; V was cut back by 6 bases and J by 4 bases. CDR1 and CDR2 (germline): DFQATT, SNEGSKA (reference sequence). This chain's CDR3 is CSAQGRDREYNEQFF. CDR3 nucleotides: TGCAGTGCCCAAGGGCGGGACAGGGAGTACAATGAGCAGTTCTTC.

The sample holds many counts of this clonotype. The CDR3 DNA reads TGCAGCGTTGCCCCACCGGTGGGATACAATGAGCAGTTCTTC. Its protein is CSVAPPVGYNEQFF. The chain links TRBV29-1 to TRBJ2-1; D call uncertain. The CDR3 has 14 residues. V gave up 4 bases and J gave up 4 bases, with 14 bases separating them. The germline V gene encodes CDR1 SQVTM and CDR2 ANQGSEA.

A remark on this clonotype: A much larger clone is a single base away; this may be a read error. J is TRBJ1-1 and V is TRBV6-1; unclear D gene. V gave up 5 bases and J gave up 7 bases, with 14 bases separating them. The CDR3 sequence is 13 residues long. The germline CDR1 and CDR2 sequences are MNHNS and SASEGT. In DNA, the CDR3 is TGTGCCAGCAGTCAAACAGTGGCAAGTGAAGCTTTCTTT. Translation: CASSQTVASEAFF.

This clonotype was counted only a few times. The chain is built from TRBV18 and TRBJ1-4; D uncertain. Germline loops: CDR1 KGHSH, CDR2 LQKENI. CDR3 length: 14 residues. V lost 3 bases to trimming and J lost 6 bases, with 11 bases between them. This CDR3 reads CASSPFVGDEKLFF. The CDR3 nucleotides are TGTGCCAGCTCACCGTTCGTCGGAGATGAAAAACTGTTTTTT.

This clonotype has a count of ten or more. This chain uses TRBV3-1 with TRBJ2-7; D not certain. Germline V gene data show CDR1 as LGHDT and CDR2 as YNNKEL (reference sequence). The CDR3 contains 15 residues. Trimming removed 2 bases at V and 0 bases at J, with 11 bases between. CDR3 sequence: CASSQLPRSSYEQYF. CDR3 nucleotides: TGTGCCAGCAGCCAATTGCCACGAAGCTCCTACGAGCAGTACTTC.

This clonotype was found a few times. The chain has TRBV19 and TRBJ1-5, with 8 bases aligning to TRBD1. The CDR3 spans 15 residues. CDR1 and CDR2 (germline): LNHDA, SQIVND (reference sequence). V shed 3 bases and J 8 bases; nucleotides not matched to a gene: 9. The CDR3 bases are TGTGCCAGTAGTATTATGGACAGGGCAACCAAGCCCCAGCATTTT. Its protein product is CASSIMDRATKPQHF.

The sample holds many counts of this clonotype. The chain combines TRBV28 with TRBJ2-3; D possibly corresponds to TRBD1 (6 bases). This CDR3 is 12 amino acids long. The germline V and J ends were trimmed by 10 bases and 2 bases, with 10 bases remaining between them. Germline assignment: CDR1 MDHEN and CDR2 SYDVKM. CDR3: CATTGSTDTQYF. For the CDR3, the DNA is TGTGCCACGACAGGCTCCACAGATACGCAGTATTTT.

This clonotype was counted a few times. CDR3 sequence reads: CASSHRGIFGGELFF. The CDR3 nucleotides read TGTGCCAGCAGCCACCGAGGGATTTTCGGCGGGGAGCTGTTTTTT. The chain uses TRBV3-1 and TRBJ2-2; tentative D call: TRBD2 (5 bases). This CDR3 is built from 15 residues. The germline V gene encodes CDR1 LGHDT and CDR2 YNNKEL (reference sequence). Trimming stripped 3 bases from V and 7 bases from J, with 15 bases between. Complete variable domain (other parts from reference TRBV3-1 and TRBJ2-2): DTAVSQTPKYLVTQMGNDKSIKCEQNLGHDTMYWYKQDSKKFLKIMFSYNNKELIINETVPNRFSPKSPDKAHLNLHINSLELGDSAVYFCASSHRGIFGGELFFGEGSRLTVL.

This clonotype was detected a few times. The rearrangement links TRBV20-1 to TRBJ2-1, with 11 bases aligning to TRBD2. V dropped 3 bases and J dropped 4; count of bases not matched to a gene: 5. Germline lookup yields CDR1 DFQATT and CDR2 SNEGSKA (reference sequence). CDR3 length: 15 amino acids. As DNA, the CDR3 is TGCAGTGCTAGTCCCCGGACTAGCGGGTACAATGAGCAGTTCTTC. Its protein product is CSASPRTSGYNEQFF.